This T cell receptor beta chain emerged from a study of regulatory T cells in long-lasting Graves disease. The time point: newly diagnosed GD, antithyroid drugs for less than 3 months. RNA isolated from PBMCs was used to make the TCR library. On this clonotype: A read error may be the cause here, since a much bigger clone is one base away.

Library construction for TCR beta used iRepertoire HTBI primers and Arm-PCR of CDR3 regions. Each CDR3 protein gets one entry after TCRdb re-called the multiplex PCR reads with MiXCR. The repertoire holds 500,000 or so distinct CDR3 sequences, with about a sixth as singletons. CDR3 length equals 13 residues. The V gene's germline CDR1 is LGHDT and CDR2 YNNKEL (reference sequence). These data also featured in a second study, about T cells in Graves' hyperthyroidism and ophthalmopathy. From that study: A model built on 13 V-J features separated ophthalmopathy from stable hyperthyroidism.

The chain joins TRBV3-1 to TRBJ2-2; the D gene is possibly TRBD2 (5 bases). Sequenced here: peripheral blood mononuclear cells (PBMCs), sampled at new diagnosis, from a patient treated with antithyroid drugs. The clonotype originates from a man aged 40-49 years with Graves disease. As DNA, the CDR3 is TGTGCCAGCAGCCAAGTTGTAACCGGGGAGCTGCTTTTT. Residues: CASSQVVTGELLF.